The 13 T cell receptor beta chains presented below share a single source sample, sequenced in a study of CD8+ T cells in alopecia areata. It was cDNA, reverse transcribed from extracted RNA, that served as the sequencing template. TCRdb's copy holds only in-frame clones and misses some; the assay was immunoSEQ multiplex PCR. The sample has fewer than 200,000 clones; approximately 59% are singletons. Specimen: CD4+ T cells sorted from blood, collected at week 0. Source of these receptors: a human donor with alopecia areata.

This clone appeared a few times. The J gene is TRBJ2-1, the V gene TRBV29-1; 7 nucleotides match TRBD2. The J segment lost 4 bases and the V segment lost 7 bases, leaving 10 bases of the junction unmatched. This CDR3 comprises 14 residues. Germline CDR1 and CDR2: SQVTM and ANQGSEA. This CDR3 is CSAPTSVGYNEQFF. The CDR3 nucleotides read TGCAGCGCCCCAACTAGCGTCGGATACAATGAGCAGTTCTTC.

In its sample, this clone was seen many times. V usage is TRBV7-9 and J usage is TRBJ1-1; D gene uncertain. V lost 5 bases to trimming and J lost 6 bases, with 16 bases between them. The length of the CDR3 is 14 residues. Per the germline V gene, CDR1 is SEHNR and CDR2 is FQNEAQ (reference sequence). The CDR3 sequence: CASSLDQGSSEAFF. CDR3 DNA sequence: TGTGCCAGCAGCCTGGATCAAGGTTCGTCTGAAGCTTTCTTT.

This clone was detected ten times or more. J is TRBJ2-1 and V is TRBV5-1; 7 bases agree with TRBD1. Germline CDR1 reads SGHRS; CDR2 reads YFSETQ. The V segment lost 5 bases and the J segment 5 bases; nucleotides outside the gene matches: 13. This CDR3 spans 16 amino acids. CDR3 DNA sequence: TGCGCCAGCAGTCGGTTATTGGTGGGACAGCACAATGAGCAGTTCTTC. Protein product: CASSRLLVGQHNEQFF.

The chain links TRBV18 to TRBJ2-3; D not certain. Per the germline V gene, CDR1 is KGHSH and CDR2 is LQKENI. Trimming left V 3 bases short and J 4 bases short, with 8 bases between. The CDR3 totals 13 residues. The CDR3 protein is CASSPPSSDTQYF. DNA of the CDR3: TGTGCCAGCTCACCGCCAAGTTCAGATACGCAGTATTTT.

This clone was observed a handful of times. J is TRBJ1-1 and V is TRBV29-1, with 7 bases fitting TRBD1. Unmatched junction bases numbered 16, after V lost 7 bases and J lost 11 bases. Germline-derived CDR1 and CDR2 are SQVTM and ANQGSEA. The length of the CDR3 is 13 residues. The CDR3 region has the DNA TGCAGCGCCACGGGACAGAATATAGCTGTGGCTTTCTTT. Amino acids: CSATGQNIAVAFF. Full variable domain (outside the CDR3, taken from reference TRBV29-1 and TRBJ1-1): SAVISQKPSRDICQRGTSLTIQCQVDSQVTMMFWYRQQPGQSLTLIATANQGSEATYESGFVIDKFPISRPNLTFSTLTVSNMSPEDSSIYLCSATGQNIAVAFFGQGTRLTVV.

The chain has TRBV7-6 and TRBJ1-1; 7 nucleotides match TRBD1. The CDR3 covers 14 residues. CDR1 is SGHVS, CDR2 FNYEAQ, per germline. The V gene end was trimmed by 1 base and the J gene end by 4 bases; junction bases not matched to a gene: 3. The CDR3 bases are TGTGCCAGCAGCTTAGACAGGGGAGCCACTGAAGCTTTCTTT. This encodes CASSLDRGATEAFF.

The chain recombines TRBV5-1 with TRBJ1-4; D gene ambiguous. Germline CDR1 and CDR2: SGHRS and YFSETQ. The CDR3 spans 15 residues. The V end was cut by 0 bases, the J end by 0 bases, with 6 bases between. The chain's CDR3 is CASSLVGTTNEKLFF. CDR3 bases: TGCGCCAGCAGCTTGGTAGGAACAACTAATGAAAAACTGTTTTTT.

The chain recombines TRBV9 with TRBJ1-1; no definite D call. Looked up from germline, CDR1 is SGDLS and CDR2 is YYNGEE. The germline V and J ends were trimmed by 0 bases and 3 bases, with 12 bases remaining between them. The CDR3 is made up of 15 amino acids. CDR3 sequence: CASSVVLNGDTEAFF. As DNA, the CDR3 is TGTGCCAGCAGCGTAGTCCTCAACGGGGACACTGAAGCTTTCTTT.

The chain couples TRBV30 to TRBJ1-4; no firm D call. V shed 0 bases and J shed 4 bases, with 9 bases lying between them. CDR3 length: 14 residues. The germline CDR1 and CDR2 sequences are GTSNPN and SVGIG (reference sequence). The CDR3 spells CAWSVLGSNEKLFF. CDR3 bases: TGTGCCTGGAGTGTACTCGGCAGTAATGAAAAACTGTTTTTT.

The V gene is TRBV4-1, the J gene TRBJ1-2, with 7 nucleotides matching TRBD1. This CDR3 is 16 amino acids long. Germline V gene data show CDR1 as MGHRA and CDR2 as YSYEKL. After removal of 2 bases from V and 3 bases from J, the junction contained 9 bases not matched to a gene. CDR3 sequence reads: CASSQSWTGLDYGYTF. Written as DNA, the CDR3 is TGCGCCAGCAGCCAATCTTGGACAGGCCTGGACTATGGCTACACCTTC.

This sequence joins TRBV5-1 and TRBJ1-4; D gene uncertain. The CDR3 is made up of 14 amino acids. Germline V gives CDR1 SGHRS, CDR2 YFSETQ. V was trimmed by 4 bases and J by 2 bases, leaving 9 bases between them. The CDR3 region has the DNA TGCGCCAGCAGCAAAGGTGCGACTAATGAAAAACTGTTTTTT. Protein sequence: CASSKGATNEKLFF.

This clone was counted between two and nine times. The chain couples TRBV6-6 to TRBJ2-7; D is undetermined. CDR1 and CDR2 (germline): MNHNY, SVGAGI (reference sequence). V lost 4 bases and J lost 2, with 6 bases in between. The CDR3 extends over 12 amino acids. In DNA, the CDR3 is TGTGCCAGCAGTTCGCCGACCTACGAGCAGTACTTC. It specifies CASSSPTYEQYF.

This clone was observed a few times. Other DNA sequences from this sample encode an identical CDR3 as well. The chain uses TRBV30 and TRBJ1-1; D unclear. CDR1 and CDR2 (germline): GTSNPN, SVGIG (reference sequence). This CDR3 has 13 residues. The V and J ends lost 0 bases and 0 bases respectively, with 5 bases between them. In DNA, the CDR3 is TGTGCCTGGAGTGTTTTAGTGAACACTGAAGCTTTCTTT. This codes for CAWSVLVNTEAFF. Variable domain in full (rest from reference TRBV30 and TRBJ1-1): SQTIHQWPATLVQPVGSPLSLECTVEGTSNPNLYWYRQAAGRGLQLLFYSVGIGQISSEVPQNLSASRPQDRQFILSSKKLLLSDSGFYLCAWSVLVNTEAFFGQGTRLTVV.